This T cell receptor (beta chain) was obtained from a study of T-cell memory formation after mild COVID-19. In regard to this clonotype: No antigen is known for it.

The CDR3 has 18 residues. In germline, CDR1 is SEHNR, CDR2 FQNEAQ (reference sequence). V dropped 5 bases and J dropped 2; count of bases not matched to a gene: 14. TCRdb analysed the 5' RACE reads with MiXCR anew, one entry per CDR3 protein. The table includes 300,000 to 350,000 distinct CDR3 sequences, around 13% detected once. Broader study findings: Still unconfirmed is whether the second-wave clones peaking on day 37 recognized SARS-CoV-2.

The sequenced material came from PBMCs or a T cell subset sorted from them (not recorded which). This clonotype was obtained from a young man who had mild COVID-19 (a few samples of this study predate the infection). Cell type and time point are not known. The chain carries TRBV7-9 and TRBJ2-1, with TRBD1 identical over 8 bases. The CDR3 bases are TGTGCCAGCAGCGTCGACAGGGGAAAGGGGGGTACCTACAATGAGCAGTTCTTC. Protein product: CASSVDRGKGGTYNEQFF.